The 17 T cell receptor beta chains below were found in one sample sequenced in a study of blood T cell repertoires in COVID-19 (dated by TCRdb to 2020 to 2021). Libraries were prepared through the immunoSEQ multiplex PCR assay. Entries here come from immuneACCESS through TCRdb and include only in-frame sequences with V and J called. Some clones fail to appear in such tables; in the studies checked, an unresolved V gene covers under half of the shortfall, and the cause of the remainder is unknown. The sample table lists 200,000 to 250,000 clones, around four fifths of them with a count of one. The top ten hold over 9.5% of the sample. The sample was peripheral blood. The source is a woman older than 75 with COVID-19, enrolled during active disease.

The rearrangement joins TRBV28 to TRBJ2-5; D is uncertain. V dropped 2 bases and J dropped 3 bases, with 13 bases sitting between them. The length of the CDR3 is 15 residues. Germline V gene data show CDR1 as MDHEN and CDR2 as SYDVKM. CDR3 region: CASSLMSWAEETQYF. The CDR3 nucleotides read TGTGCCAGCAGTTTAATGTCCTGGGCAGAAGAGACCCAGTACTTC.

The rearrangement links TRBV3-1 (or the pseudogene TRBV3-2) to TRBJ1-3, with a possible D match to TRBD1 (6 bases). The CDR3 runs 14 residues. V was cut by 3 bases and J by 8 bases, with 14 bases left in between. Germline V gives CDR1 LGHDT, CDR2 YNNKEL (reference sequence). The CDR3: CASSQDSRRDTIYF. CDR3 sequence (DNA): TGTGCCAGCAGCCAGGACAGCCGACGAGACACCATATATTTT.

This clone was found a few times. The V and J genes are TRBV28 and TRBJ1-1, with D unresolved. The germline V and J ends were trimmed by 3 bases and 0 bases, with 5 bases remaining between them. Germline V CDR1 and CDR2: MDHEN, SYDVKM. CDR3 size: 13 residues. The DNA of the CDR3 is TGTGCCAGCAGTTTTCTAATGAACACTGAAGCTTTCTTT. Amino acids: CASSFLMNTEAFF.

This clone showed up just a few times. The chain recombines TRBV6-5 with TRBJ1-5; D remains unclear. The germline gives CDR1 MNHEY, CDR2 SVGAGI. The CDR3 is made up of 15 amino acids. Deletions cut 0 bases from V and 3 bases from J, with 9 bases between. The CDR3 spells CASSYSRSDNQPQHF. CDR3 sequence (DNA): TGTGCCAGCAGTTACTCGCGATCTGACAATCAGCCCCAGCATTTT.

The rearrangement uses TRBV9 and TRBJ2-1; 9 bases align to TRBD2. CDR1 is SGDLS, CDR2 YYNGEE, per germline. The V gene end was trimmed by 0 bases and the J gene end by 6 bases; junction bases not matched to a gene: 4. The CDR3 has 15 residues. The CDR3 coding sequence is TGTGCCAGCAGCGTAGTAGCGGGAGATTTCAATGAGCAGTTCTTC. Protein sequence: CASSVVAGDFNEQFF.

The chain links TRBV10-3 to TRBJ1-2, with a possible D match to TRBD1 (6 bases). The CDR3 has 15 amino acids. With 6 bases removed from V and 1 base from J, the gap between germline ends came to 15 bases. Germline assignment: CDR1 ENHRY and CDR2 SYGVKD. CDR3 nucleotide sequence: TGTGCCATCAGCGATGGGGGCGGAGATAACTATGGCTACACCTTC. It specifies CAISDGGGDNYGYTF.

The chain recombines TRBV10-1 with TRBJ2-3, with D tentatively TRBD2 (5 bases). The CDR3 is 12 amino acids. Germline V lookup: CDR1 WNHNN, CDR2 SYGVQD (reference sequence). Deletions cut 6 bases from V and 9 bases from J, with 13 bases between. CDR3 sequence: CASSSSGATQYF. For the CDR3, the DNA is TGCGCCAGCAGCTCAAGCGGAGCAACGCAGTATTTT.

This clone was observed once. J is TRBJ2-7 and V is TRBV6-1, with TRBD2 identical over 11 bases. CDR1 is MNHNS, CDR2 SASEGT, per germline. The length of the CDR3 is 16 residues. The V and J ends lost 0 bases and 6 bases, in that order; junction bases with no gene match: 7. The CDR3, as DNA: TGTGCCAGCAGTGAAGCGTTGGGACTAGCGGTTATCGAGCAGTACGTC. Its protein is CASSEALGLAVIEQYV.

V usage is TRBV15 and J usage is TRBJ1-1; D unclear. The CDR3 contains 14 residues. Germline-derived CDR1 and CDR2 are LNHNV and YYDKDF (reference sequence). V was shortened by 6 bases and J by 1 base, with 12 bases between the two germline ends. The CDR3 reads CATRATPTNTEAFF. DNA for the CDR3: TGTGCCACCAGGGCGACACCTACGAACACTGAAGCTTTCTTT. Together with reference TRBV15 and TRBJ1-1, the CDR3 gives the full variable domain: DAMVIQNPRYQVTQFGKPVTLSCSQTLNHNVMYWYQQKSSQAPKLLFHYYDKDFNNEADTPDNFQSRRPNTSFCFLDIRSPGLGDTAMYLCATRATPTNTEAFFGQGTRLTVV.

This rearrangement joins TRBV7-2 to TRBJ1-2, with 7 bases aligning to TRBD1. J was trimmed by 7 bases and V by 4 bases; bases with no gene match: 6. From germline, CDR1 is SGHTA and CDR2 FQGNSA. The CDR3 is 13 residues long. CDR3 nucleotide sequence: TGTGCCAGCAGCTCGGACAGGCTTGGTGGCTACACCTTC. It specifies CASSSDRLGGYTF.

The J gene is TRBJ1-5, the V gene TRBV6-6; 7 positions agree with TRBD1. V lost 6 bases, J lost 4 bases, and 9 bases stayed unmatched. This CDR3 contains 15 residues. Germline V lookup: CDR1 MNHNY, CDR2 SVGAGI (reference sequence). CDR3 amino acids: CASSPGTVPNQPQHF. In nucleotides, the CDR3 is TGTGCCAGCAGCCCAGGGACAGTCCCAAATCAGCCCCAGCATTTT.

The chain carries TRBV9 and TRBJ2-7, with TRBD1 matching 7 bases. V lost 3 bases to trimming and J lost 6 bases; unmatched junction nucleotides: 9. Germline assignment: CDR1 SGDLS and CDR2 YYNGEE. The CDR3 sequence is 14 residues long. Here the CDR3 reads CASSARSGGTEQYF. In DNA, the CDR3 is TGTGCCAGCAGCGCACGTTCAGGGGGTACCGAGCAGTACTTC.

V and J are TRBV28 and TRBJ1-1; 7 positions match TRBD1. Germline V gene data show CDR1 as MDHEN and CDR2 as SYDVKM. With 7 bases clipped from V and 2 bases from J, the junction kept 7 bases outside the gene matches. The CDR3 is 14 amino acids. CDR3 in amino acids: CASTGDSTNTEAFF. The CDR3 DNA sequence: TGTGCCAGCACCGGGGACAGTACCAACACTGAAGCTTTCTTT.

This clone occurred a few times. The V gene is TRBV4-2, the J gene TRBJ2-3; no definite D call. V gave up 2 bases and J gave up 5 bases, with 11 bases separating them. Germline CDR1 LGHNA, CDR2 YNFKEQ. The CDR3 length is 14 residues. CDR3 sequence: CASSQPSIGDTQYF. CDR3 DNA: TGTGCCAGCAGCCAACCCTCCATCGGAGATACGCAGTATTTT.

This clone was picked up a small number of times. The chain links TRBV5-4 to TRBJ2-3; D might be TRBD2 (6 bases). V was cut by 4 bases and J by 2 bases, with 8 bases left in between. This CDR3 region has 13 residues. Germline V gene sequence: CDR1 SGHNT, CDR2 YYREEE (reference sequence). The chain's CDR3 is CASSRDSTDTQYF. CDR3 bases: TGTGCCAGCAGCCGGGACTCCACAGATACGCAGTATTTT.

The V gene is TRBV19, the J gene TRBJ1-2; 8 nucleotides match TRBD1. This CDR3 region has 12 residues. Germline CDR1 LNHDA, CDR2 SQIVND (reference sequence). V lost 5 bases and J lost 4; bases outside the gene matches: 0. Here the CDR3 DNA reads TGTGCCAGTAGTGACAGGGGCTATGGCTACACCTTC. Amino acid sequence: CASSDRGYGYTF.

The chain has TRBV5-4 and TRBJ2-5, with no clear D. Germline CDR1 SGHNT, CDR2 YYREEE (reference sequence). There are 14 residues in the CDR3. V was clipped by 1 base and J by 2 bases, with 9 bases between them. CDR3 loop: CASSLIGQQETQYF. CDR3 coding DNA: TGTGCCAGCAGCTTGATTGGGCAACAAGAGACCCAGTACTTC.